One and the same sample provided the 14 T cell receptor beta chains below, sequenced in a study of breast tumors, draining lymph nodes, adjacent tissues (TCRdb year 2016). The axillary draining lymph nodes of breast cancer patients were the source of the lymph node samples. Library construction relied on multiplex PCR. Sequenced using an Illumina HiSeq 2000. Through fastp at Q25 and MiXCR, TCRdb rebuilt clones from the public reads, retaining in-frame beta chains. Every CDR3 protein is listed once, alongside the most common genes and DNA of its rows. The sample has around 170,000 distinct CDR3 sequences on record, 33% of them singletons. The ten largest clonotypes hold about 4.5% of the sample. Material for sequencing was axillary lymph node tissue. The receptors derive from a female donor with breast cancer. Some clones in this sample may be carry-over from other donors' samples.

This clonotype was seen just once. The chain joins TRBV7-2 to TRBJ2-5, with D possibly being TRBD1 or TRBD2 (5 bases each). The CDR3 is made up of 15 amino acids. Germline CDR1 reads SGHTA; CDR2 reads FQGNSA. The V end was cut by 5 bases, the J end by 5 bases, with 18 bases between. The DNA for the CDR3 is TGTGCCAGCAGCACAACGGGCAGGGAGAGGGAGACCCAGTACTTC. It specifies CASSTTGRERETQYF.

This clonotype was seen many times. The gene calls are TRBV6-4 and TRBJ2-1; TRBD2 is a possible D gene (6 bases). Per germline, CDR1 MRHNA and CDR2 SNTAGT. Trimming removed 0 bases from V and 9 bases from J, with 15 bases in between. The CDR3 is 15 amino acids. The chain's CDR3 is CASSDSITGVVEQFF. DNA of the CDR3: TGTGCCAGCAGTGACTCGATTACGGGGGTAGTTGAGCAGTTCTTC.

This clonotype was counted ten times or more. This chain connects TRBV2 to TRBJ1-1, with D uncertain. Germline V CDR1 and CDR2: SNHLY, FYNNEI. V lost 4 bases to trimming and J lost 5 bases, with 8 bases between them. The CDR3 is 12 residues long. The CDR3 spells CASSAGRTEAFF. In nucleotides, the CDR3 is TGTGCCAGCAGTGCGGGCCGGACTGAAGCTTTCTTT.

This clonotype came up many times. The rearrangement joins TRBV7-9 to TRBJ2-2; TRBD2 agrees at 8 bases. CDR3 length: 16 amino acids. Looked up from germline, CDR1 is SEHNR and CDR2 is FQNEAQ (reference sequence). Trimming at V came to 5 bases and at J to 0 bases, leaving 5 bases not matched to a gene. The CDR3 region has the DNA TGTGCCAGCAGCCCCCGGGGGGGGACGAACACCGGGGAGCTGTTTTTT. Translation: CASSPRGGTNTGELFF.

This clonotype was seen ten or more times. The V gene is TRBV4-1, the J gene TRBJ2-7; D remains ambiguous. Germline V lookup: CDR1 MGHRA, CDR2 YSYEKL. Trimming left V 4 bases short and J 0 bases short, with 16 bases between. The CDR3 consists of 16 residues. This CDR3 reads CASSPWAFESSYEQYF. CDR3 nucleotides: TGCGCCAGCAGCCCCTGGGCTTTCGAAAGCTCCTACGAGCAGTACTTC.

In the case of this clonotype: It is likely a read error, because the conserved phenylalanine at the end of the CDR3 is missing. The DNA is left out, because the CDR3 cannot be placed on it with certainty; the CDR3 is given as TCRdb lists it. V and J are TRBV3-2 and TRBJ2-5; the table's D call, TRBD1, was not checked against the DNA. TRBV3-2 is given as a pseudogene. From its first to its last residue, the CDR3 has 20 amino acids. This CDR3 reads CASSQAIPTHAVVNGETQYL.

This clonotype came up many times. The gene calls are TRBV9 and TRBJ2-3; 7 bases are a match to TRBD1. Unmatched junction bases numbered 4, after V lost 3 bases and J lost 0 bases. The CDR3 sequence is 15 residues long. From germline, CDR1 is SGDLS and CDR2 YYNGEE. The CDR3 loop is CASSEGGLSTDTQYF. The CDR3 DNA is TGTGCCAGCAGCGAAGGGGGCCTCAGCACAGATACGCAGTATTTT.

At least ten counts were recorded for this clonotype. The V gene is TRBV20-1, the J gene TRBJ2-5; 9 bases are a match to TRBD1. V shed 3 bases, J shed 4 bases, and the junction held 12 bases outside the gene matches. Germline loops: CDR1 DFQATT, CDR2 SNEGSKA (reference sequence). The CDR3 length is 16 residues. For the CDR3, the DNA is TGCAGTGCTAGTGGGTTGACAGGGGGGAACAGAGAGACCCAGTACTTC. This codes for CSASGLTGGNRETQYF.

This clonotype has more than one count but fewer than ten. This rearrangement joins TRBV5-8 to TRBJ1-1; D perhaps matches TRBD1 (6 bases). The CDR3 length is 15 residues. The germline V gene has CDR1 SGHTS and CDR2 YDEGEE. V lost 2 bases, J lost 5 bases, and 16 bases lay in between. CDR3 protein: CASSFGGNRATEAFF. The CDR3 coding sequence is TGTGCCAGCAGCTTCGGGGGGAACAGGGCGACTGAAGCTTTCTTT. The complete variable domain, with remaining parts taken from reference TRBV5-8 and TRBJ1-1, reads EAGVTQSPTHLIKTRGQQATLRCSPISGHTSVYWYQQALGLGLQFLLWYDEGEERNRGNFPPRFSGRQFPNYSSELNVNALELEDSALYLCASSFGGNRATEAFFGQGTRLTVV.

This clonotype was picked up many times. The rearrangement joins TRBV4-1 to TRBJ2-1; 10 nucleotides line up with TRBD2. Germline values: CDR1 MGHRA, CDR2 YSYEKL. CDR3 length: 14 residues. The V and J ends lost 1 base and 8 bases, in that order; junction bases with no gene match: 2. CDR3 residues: CASSQVAGGDEQFF. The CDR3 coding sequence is TGCGCCAGCAGCCAAGTAGCGGGGGGCGATGAGCAGTTCTTC.

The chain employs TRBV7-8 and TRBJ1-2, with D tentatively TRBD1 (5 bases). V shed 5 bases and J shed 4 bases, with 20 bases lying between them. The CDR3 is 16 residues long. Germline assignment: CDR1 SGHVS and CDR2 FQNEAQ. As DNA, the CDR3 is TGTGCCAGCAGCATGGAGGGGACCAGTAACCTCTATGGCTACACCTTC. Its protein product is CASSMEGTSNLYGYTF.

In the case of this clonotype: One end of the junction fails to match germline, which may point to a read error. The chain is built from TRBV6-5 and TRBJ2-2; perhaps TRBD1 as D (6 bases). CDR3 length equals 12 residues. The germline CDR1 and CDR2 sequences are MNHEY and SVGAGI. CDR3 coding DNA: TGTGCCAGCAGTTACTCGGCAGGGGAGCTGCTTTTT. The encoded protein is CASSYSAGELLF.

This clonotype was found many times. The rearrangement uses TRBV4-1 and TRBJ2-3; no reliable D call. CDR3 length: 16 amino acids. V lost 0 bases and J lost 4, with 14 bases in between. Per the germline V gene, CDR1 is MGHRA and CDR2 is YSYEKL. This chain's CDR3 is CASSQDKGWVADTQYF. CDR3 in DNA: TGCGCCAGCAGCCAAGATAAGGGCTGGGTGGCAGATACGCAGTATTTT.

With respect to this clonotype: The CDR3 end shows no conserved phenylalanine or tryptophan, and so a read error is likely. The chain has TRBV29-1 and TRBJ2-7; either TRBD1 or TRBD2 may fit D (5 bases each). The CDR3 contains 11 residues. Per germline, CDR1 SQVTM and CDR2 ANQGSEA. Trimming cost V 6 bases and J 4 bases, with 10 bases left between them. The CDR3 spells CSVGDGYEQYL. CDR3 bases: TGCAGCGTAGGGGACGGATACGAGCAGTACCTC.